The 23 T cell receptor beta chains below come from one sample, sequenced in a study of technical replicates of blood from a few donors. The assay was immunoSEQ multiplex PCR, and TCRdb's table has in-frame clones only and misses some. Counted here are approximately 84,000 clones, roughly 98% occurring once; the ten biggest clones make up more than 0.12%. Source material: T cells isolated from PBMCs. Receptor source: a human donor in good health.

This rearrangement joins TRBV4-2 to TRBJ2-3; D not resolved. The germline V gene has CDR1 LGHNA and CDR2 YNFKEQ. The CDR3 has 15 residues. Between the trimmed V and J ends, which lost 1 base and 2 bases, there was a span of 10 bases. In DNA form, the CDR3 reads TGTGCCAGCAGCCAAGTTTTTACTCCCACAGATACGCAGTATTTT. Translated, it gives CASSQVFTPTDTQYF.

This clone was found once. The chain employs TRBV11-2 and TRBJ2-7, with TRBD2 identical over 8 bases. The CDR3 has 16 amino acids. Trimming removed 1 base from V and 2 bases from J; junction bases left unmatched: 7. Germline assignment: CDR1 SGHAT and CDR2 FQNNGV. The CDR3 sequence is CASSLVVIAGTYEQYF. The CDR3 DNA sequence: TGTGCCAGCAGCTTAGTAGTGATAGCGGGGACCTACGAGCAGTACTTC.

A single count supports this clone. V and J are TRBV6-5 and TRBJ2-1, with TRBD2 matching 10 bases. Germline values: CDR1 MNHEY, CDR2 SVGAGI. CDR3 size: 15 residues. V gave up 7 bases and J gave up 8 bases; unmatched junction bases: 11. CDR3 region: CASTFSLAGRHEQFF. CDR3 in DNA: TGTGCCAGCACCTTTTCACTAGCGGGGCGCCATGAGCAGTTCTTC.

This chain uses TRBV12-5 with TRBJ1-2; D gene unclear. This CDR3 has 13 amino acids. CDR1 and CDR2 (germline): LGHNT, FRNRAP. V lost 0 bases and J lost 7, with 9 bases in between. CDR3 amino acids: CASGLVEGFGYTF. In DNA, the CDR3 is TGTGCTAGTGGTTTGGTAGAGGGTTTTGGCTACACCTTC.

This clone came up once. J is TRBJ2-5 and V is TRBV9, with 7 bases matching TRBD1. J was trimmed by 5 bases and V by 1 base; bases with no gene match: 17. CDR1 and CDR2 (germline): SGDLS, YYNGEE. This CDR3 is 18 amino acids long. As DNA, the CDR3 is TGTGCCAGCAGCGTATCAAGGGACAGCCTATTGGGGGAGGAGACCCAGTACTTC. Protein sequence: CASSVSRDSLLGEETQYF.

The rearrangement joins TRBV7-9 to TRBJ1-1; TRBD1 matches at 7 bases. The V and J ends lost 5 bases and 5 bases, in that order; junction bases with no gene match: 11. Per the germline V gene, CDR1 is SEHNR and CDR2 is FQNEAQ (reference sequence). The CDR3 is 15 residues long. CDR3 sequence: CASSPSDRERTEAFF. The CDR3 coding sequence is TGTGCCAGCAGCCCTTCAGACAGGGAGAGGACTGAAGCTTTCTTT.

The rearrangement links TRBV6-1 to TRBJ2-7, with 10 bases fitting TRBD1. Germline CDR1 and CDR2: MNHNS and SASEGT. The CDR3 is 14 amino acids. Germline trimming cut 6 bases from V and 3 bases from J; bases unmatched to any gene: 5. The CDR3 nucleotides are TGTGCCAGCAGCCCCCGGGACAGGGGCTACGAGCAGTACTTC. It specifies CASSPRDRGYEQYF.

The V call is TRBV19, the J call TRBJ1-1; 7 positions match TRBD1. CDR1 and CDR2 (germline): LNHDA, SQIVND (reference sequence). The CDR3 spans 10 residues. V trimming: 7 bases; J trimming: 12 bases; junction bases outside the gene matches: 5. In nucleotides, the CDR3 is TGTGCCAGTAACAGGGGCGTAACTTTCTTT. This translates into CASNRGVTFF. The full variable domain, its missing parts supplied by reference TRBV19 and TRBJ1-1, is DGGITQSPKYLFRKEGQNVTLSCEQNLNHDAMYWYRQDPGQGLRLIYYSQIVNDFQKGDIAEGYSVSREKKESFPLTVTSAQKNPTAFYLCASNRGVTFFGQGTRLTVV.

This chain connects TRBV27 to TRBJ2-5, with 10 bases lining up with TRBD2. This CDR3 comprises 16 residues. The germline gives CDR1 MNHEY, CDR2 SMNVEV (reference sequence). V was clipped by 2 bases and J by 5 bases; unmatched bases: 8. The DNA for the CDR3 is TGTGCCAGCAGTTTAGAGATTAGCGGGAGGACGGAGACCCAGTACTTC. Its protein product is CASSLEISGRTETQYF.

This clone was seen only once. V usage is TRBV4-1 and J usage is TRBJ2-7; D remains unclear. The CDR3 runs 15 residues. Germline-derived CDR1 and CDR2 are MGHRA and YSYEKL. Trimming took off 0 bases at V and 3 bases at J, with 12 bases between the two ends. Written as DNA, the CDR3 is TGCGCCAGCAGCCAAGATGGTCACAGCCGCTACGAGCAGTACTTC. The encoded protein is CASSQDGHSRYEQYF.

The chain has TRBV4-1 and TRBJ2-1, with TRBD2 matching 16 bases. The CDR3 loop spans 19 amino acids. The junction had 5 bases not matched to a gene; V was cut back by 3 bases and J by 0 bases. Germline CDR1 MGHRA, CDR2 YSYEKL. This CDR3 is CASSHPGLAGGTSYNEQFF. DNA for the CDR3: TGCGCCAGCAGCCACCCGGGACTAGCGGGAGGGACCTCCTACAATGAGCAGTTCTTC.

V and J are TRBV10-3 and TRBJ1-6, with TRBD1 matching 10 bases. The V segment lost 3 bases and the J segment 5 bases; nucleotides outside the gene matches: 1. Germline CDR1 ENHRY, CDR2 SYGVKD. This CDR3 region has 15 residues. The CDR3 DNA follows: TGTGCCATCAGTGATGGACAGGGGGATAATTCACCCCTCCACTTT. It encodes CAISDGQGDNSPLHF.

This clone was found once. J is TRBJ1-2 and V is TRBV29-1; no reliable D call. V lost 0 bases and J 7 bases, leaving 9 bases between the germline ends. The germline V gene has CDR1 SQVTM and CDR2 ANQGSEA. This CDR3 contains 12 residues. DNA for the CDR3: TGCAGCGTTGAAGATCTTTCAGGTGGCTACACCTTC. Amino acid sequence: CSVEDLSGGYTF.

J is TRBJ2-5 and V is TRBV27; no clear D gene. The CDR3 sequence is 14 residues long. The germline gives CDR1 MNHEY, CDR2 SMNVEV (reference sequence). The ends were cut back, 3 bases at V and 4 bases at J, with 12 bases in the middle. The CDR3 bases are TGTGCCAGCAGTTTTGTTCCCTCCCGAGAGACCCAGTACTTC. This gives the protein CASSFVPSRETQYF.

The rearrangement joins TRBV6-6 to TRBJ1-4; D is unresolved. CDR3 length: 13 amino acids. With 3 bases removed from V and 6 bases from J, the gap between germline ends came to 8 bases. The germline V gene encodes CDR1 MNHNY and CDR2 SVGAGI (reference sequence). The CDR3 DNA sequence: TGTGCCAGCAGTTATAATTTAGATGAAAAACTGTTTTTT. Encoded protein: CASSYNLDEKLFF.

This chain links TRBV28 with TRBJ2-5; 12 nucleotides agree with TRBD2. The CDR3 runs 15 residues. V trimming: 3 bases; J trimming: 5 bases; junction bases outside the gene matches: 4. Germline-derived CDR1 and CDR2 are MDHEN and SYDVKM. This CDR3 reads CASSFLAGGRETQYF. In nucleotides, the CDR3 is TGTGCCAGCAGTTTCCTAGCGGGGGGGCGGGAGACCCAGTACTTC. The complete variable domain, with remaining parts taken from reference TRBV28 and TRBJ2-5, reads DVKVTQSSRYLVKRTGEKVFLECVQDMDHENMFWYRQDPGLGLRLIYFSYDVKMKEKGDIPEGYSVSREKKERFSLILESASTNQTSMYLCASSFLAGGRETQYFGPGTRLLVL.

This rearrangement joins TRBV6-5 to TRBJ2-1, with 8 bases matching TRBD2. V lost 6 bases, J lost 7 bases, and 5 bases stayed unmatched. The CDR3 is 13 amino acids. Per the germline V gene, CDR1 is MNHEY and CDR2 is SVGAGI. The CDR3 DNA is TGTGCCAGCAGACGGGGGGGCCGTAATGAGCAGTTCTTC. This codes for CASRRGGRNEQFF.

This chain joins TRBV7-3 and TRBJ2-1; 9 bases fit TRBD2. The CDR3 runs to 19 residues. J lost 0 bases, V lost 3 bases, and 12 bases had no gene match. Germline-derived CDR1 and CDR2 are SGHTA and FQGTGA. This CDR3 reads CASSLSPAGGSSSYNEQFF. CDR3 nucleotides: TGTGCCAGCAGCTTGAGTCCAGCGGGGGGCTCGAGCTCCTACAATGAGCAGTTCTTC.

J is TRBJ2-3 and V is TRBV29-1; 9 positions match TRBD2. The CDR3 length is 13 residues. Trimming cost V 3 bases and J 8 bases; bases outside gene matches: 6. CDR1 SQVTM and CDR2 ANQGSEA come from the germline V gene. The CDR3 sequence: CSVEGGGAGTQYF. The CDR3 coding sequence is TGCAGCGTTGAGGGCGGGGGGGCTGGTACGCAGTATTTT.

The chain uses TRBV30 and TRBJ2-7; no reliable D call. The CDR3 covers 12 residues. Germline values: CDR1 GTSNPN, CDR2 SVGIG (reference sequence). V was shortened by 3 bases and J by 2 bases, with 8 bases between the two germline ends. In DNA form, the CDR3 reads TGTGCCTGGAGCACCCGGGCCTACGAGCAGTACTTC. As protein: CAWSTRAYEQYF.

V and J are TRBV28 and TRBJ1-5; D call uncertain. V lost 10 bases and J 5 bases, leaving 9 bases between the germline ends. From germline, CDR1 is MDHEN and CDR2 SYDVKM. This CDR3 contains 11 residues. This CDR3 is CATSGDQPQHF. The CDR3 DNA follows: TGTGCCACCAGCGGGGATCAGCCCCAGCATTTT. The entire variable domain, with the rest obtained from reference TRBV28 and TRBJ1-5, is as follows: DVKVTQSSRYLVKRTGEKVFLECVQDMDHENMFWYRQDPGLGLRLIYFSYDVKMKEKGDIPEGYSVSREKKERFSLILESASTNQTSMYLCATSGDQPQHFGDGTRLSIL.

The rearrangement uses TRBV6-1 and TRBJ1-6; TRBD1 is a possible D gene (6 bases). V lost 1 base and J 10 bases, leaving 11 bases between the germline ends. The CDR3 sequence is 14 residues long. The germline CDR1 and CDR2 sequences are MNHNS and SASEGT. The CDR3, as DNA: TGTGCCAGCAGTGAAGAAGGGCAGGGGTCACCCCTCCACTTT. It codes for CASSEEGQGSPLHF.

The chain uses TRBV4-1 and TRBJ1-1; weak D call: TRBD1 (6 bases). The V and J ends lost 6 bases and 4 bases respectively, with 12 bases between them. Per the germline V gene, CDR1 is MGHRA and CDR2 is YSYEKL. This CDR3 is built from 13 residues. CDR3: CASSQRGSTEAFF. Written as DNA, the CDR3 is TGCGCCAGCAGTCAGAGGGGGTCCACTGAAGCTTTCTTT.